Following are 20 T cell receptor beta chains from one sample sequenced in a study of blood T cell repertoires in COVID-19. Clones were read by immunoSEQ multiplex PCR, and TCRdb kept only the in-frame ones, dropping some. The sample contains around 100,000 clones, 70% to 85% of which appear only once. The sequenced sample consisted of peripheral blood. Receptors originate from a human donor in a cohort sampled during active COVID-19.

The chain carries TRBV5-4 and TRBJ1-2; D perhaps matches TRBD1 (5 bases). Germline values: CDR1 SGHNT, CDR2 YYREEE (reference sequence). CDR3 length: 15 amino acids. Trimming removed 4 bases from V and 1 base from J, with 14 bases in between. The CDR3 region has the DNA TGTGCCAGCAGCGCCGGACAAGAATTTAACTATGGCTACACCTTC. Protein product: CASSAGQEFNYGYTF.

The chain couples TRBV7-9 to TRBJ2-3, with D unclear. CDR3 length: 12 amino acids. The ends were cut back, 5 bases at V and 2 bases at J, with 5 bases in the middle. Germline CDR1 is SEHNR and CDR2 is FQNEAQ (reference sequence). The CDR3 DNA reads TGTGCCAGCAGCCAGATCACAGATACGCAGTATTTT. The encoded protein is CASSQITDTQYF.

The V and J genes are TRBV19 and TRBJ2-7; maybe TRBD1 (6 bases). The CDR3 is 16 amino acids. With 6 bases removed from V and 0 bases from J, the gap between germline ends came to 18 bases. Germline V lookup: CDR1 LNHDA, CDR2 SQIVND (reference sequence). The CDR3 nucleotides read TGTGCCAGTAGACCTTCATCAGGGGAGAGCTCCTACGAGCAGTACTTC. Amino acids: CASRPSSGESSYEQYF. The entire variable domain, with the rest obtained from reference TRBV19 and TRBJ2-7, is as follows: DGGITQSPKYLFRKEGQNVTLSCEQNLNHDAMYWYRQDPGQGLRLIYYSQIVNDFQKGDIAEGYSVSREKKESFPLTVTSAQKNPTAFYLCASRPSSGESSYEQYFGPGTRLTVT.

This clone has just one count. The J gene is TRBJ2-3, the V gene TRBV27; 8 bases are shared with TRBD2. Germline V gene lookup returns CDR1 MNHEY and CDR2 SMNVEV (reference sequence). V shed 2 bases and J 1 base; nucleotides not matched to a gene: 5. This CDR3 has 16 residues. The CDR3 sequence is CASSLRGTSRTDTQYF. CDR3 DNA: TGTGCCAGCAGTTTACGTGGGACTAGTCGCACAGATACGCAGTATTTT.

The rearrangement links TRBV27 to TRBJ2-1; tentatively, D is TRBD1 (7 bases). V was trimmed by 1 base and J by 6 bases, leaving 16 bases between them. Germline V gives CDR1 MNHEY, CDR2 SMNVEV (reference sequence). This CDR3 has 16 amino acids. CDR3 nucleotide sequence: TGTGCCAGCAGTTTATTTCCAGGGGGGACCCTCAATGAGCAGTTCTTC. Translating gives CASSLFPGGTLNEQFF.

This chain links TRBV10-2 with TRBJ1-2, with TRBD1 matching 9 bases. Germline CDR1 WSHSY, CDR2 SAAADI. The junction had 3 bases not matched to a gene; V was cut back by 0 bases and J by 4 bases. The CDR3 consists of 15 residues. CDR3 nucleotide sequence: TGCGCCAGCAGTGAGTCCGGGACAGGGACCTATGGCTACACCTTC. This translates into CASSESGTGTYGYTF.

This clone was picked up one time. This chain uses TRBV6-4 with TRBJ2-3, with TRBD2 matching over 8 bases. J gave up 5 bases and V 3 bases, and 7 bases lay outside the gene matches. The CDR3 has 15 residues. Germline CDR1 is MRHNA and CDR2 is SNTAGT. The CDR3 region is CASSEEDGGVDTQYF. The DNA for the CDR3 is TGTGCCAGCAGTGAAGAAGACGGGGGGGTAGATACGCAGTATTTT.

This clone is a singleton in its sample. The rearrangement joins TRBV19 to TRBJ1-1; TRBD1 matches 8 bases. Germline V gene sequence: CDR1 LNHDA, CDR2 SQIVND (reference sequence). This CDR3 spans 16 amino acids. V lost 5 bases to trimming and J lost 2 bases; unmatched junction nucleotides: 10. The chain's CDR3 is CASSPWTGSGNTEAFF. In DNA form, the CDR3 reads TGTGCCAGTAGTCCTTGGACAGGGTCGGGAAACACTGAAGCTTTCTTT.

The rearrangement uses TRBV7-8 and TRBJ1-5, with D possibly matching TRBD1 (6 bases). The CDR3 is made up of 15 amino acids. Between the trimmed V and J ends, which lost 5 bases and 2 bases, there was a span of 13 bases. Germline V gene sequence: CDR1 SGHVS, CDR2 FQNEAQ. CDR3: CASSPGVSGNQPQHF. CDR3 nucleotide sequence: TGTGCCAGCAGCCCAGGGGTTTCTGGCAATCAGCCCCAGCATTTT.

The chain joins TRBV14 to TRBJ1-1, with D unclear. This CDR3 has 13 residues. With 4 bases removed from V and 8 bases from J, the gap between germline ends came to 14 bases. Germline CDR1 is SGHDN and CDR2 is FVKESK. CDR3 residues: CASSPNVRGEAFF. The CDR3 nucleotides read TGTGCCAGCAGCCCGAACGTCCGGGGAGAAGCTTTCTTT.

The rearrangement joins TRBV16 to TRBJ1-1; D remains unclear. CDR1 KGHSY and CDR2 FQNENV come from the germline V gene. The CDR3 runs to 13 residues. Trimming removed 2 bases at V and 3 bases at J, with 7 bases between. The chain's CDR3 is CASSQQRDTEAFF. CDR3 bases: TGTGCCAGCAGCCAACAACGGGACACTGAAGCTTTCTTT.

The V call is TRBV10-3, the J call TRBJ1-1; no firm D call. The V end lost 3 bases, the J end lost 0 bases, and 11 bases lay between the germline ends. CDR3 size: 15 residues. Germline V gene lookup returns CDR1 ENHRY and CDR2 SYGVKD. CDR3 region: CAISDVILVNTEAFF. CDR3 coding DNA: TGTGCCATCAGTGACGTTATCCTTGTGAACACTGAAGCTTTCTTT.

This clone was seen a handful of times. The chain couples TRBV7-2 to TRBJ2-7, with TRBD1 matching 12 bases. J lost 4 bases, V lost 4 bases, and 8 bases had no gene match. Germline CDR1 and CDR2: SGHTA and FQGNSA. The CDR3 is 16 amino acids. DNA for the CDR3: TGTGCCAGCAGCTCCGGGACAGGGGGCGCGACTTACGAGCAGTACTTC. Residues: CASSSGTGGATYEQYF. The full variable domain, its missing parts supplied by reference TRBV7-2 and TRBJ2-7, is GAGVSQSPSNKVTEKGKDVELRCDPISGHTALYWYRQSLGQGLEFLIYFQGNSAPDKSGLPSDRFSAERTGGSVSTLTIQRTQQEDSAVYLCASSSGTGGATYEQYFGPGTRLTVT.

This clone came up once. The V and J genes are TRBV9 and TRBJ2-2; 11 bases line up with TRBD2. The CDR3 has 15 amino acids. Trimming removed 2 bases from V and 5 bases from J; junction bases left unmatched: 2. Germline values: CDR1 SGDLS, CDR2 YYNGEE. In DNA form, the CDR3 reads TGTGCCAGCAGCGTGATAGCGGGAGGGACCGGGGAGCTGTTTTTT. It translates to CASSVIAGGTGELFF.

This rearrangement joins TRBV13 to TRBJ2-5; 13 bases fit TRBD2. Trimming cost V 6 bases and J 1 base; bases outside gene matches: 14. Germline assignment: CDR1 PRHDT and CDR2 FYEKMQ (reference sequence). The CDR3 has 19 residues. CDR3 nucleotides: TGTGCCAGCAGTCATTCCCTAGCCTGGACTAGCGGGGGCCAAGAGACCCAGTACTTC. Its translation: CASSHSLAWTSGGQETQYF.

This clone turned up a few times. CDR3 DNA: TGTGCCAGCAGTGAATTCCAGGGTTGGAATGACTACACCTTC. Translated: CASSEFQGWNDYTF. The chain uses TRBV6-1 and TRBJ1-2; TRBD1 might be the D (5 bases). Germline V lookup: CDR1 MNHNS, CDR2 SASEGT. CDR3 length: 14 residues. Trimming left V 2 bases short and J 10 bases short, with 17 bases between.

The chain has TRBV18 and TRBJ2-7; D possibly corresponds to TRBD1 (6 bases). The V gene lost 11 bases and the J gene lost 6 bases, with 17 bases spanning the gap. The V gene's germline CDR1 is KGHSH and CDR2 LQKENI. This CDR3 has 12 amino acids. Written as DNA, the CDR3 is TGTGCCGCAAAGGACAGCCTAGGCGAGCAGTACTTC. Translating gives CAAKDSLGEQYF.

The chain recombines TRBV7-8 with TRBJ1-1; 10 bases agree with TRBD1. Germline CDR1 is SGHVS and CDR2 is FQNEAQ. There are 16 residues in the CDR3. J gave up 4 bases and V 5 bases, and 10 bases lay outside the gene matches. The CDR3 region has the DNA TGTGCCAGCAGCCTATGGACAGGGGGGGTTATCACTGAAGCTTTCTTT. Its translation is CASSLWTGGVITEAFF.

This clone was counted only a few times. V gene TRBV19 combines with J gene TRBJ1-5, with unresolved D. Deletions cut 3 bases from V and 3 bases from J, with 9 bases between. Per the germline V gene, CDR1 is LNHDA and CDR2 is SQIVND (reference sequence). This CDR3 region has 14 residues. The CDR3 DNA reads as TGTGCCAGTAGTATGGCGGAGCTCAATCAGCCCCAGCATTTT. Its protein product is CASSMAELNQPQHF. Looking up the rest from reference TRBV19 and TRBJ1-5 gives the full variable domain: DGGITQSPKYLFRKEGQNVTLSCEQNLNHDAMYWYRQDPGQGLRLIYYSQIVNDFQKGDIAEGYSVSREKKESFPLTVTSAQKNPTAFYLCASSMAELNQPQHFGDGTRLSIL.

V gene TRBV3-1 (or the pseudogene TRBV3-2) combines with J gene TRBJ1-1; D possibly corresponds to TRBD1 (6 bases). This CDR3 spans 15 amino acids. V was pared by 6 bases and J by 1 base, with 15 bases between. Per germline, CDR1 LGHDT and CDR2 YNNKEL (reference sequence). The CDR3 nucleotides are TGTGCCAGCAGAGCGGCCCAGGGGCGGAACACTGAAGCTTTCTTT. Translating it yields CASRAAQGRNTEAFF.